This passage covers 32 T cell receptor beta chains from one sample sequenced in a study of T cells in Graves' hyperthyroidism and ophthalmopathy. Template material for amplifying TCR beta CDR3 regions consisted of RNA transcripts. TCR CDR3 regions were first amplified by RT-PCR with HTBI primers. Via MiXCR, TCRdb re-called the multiplex PCR reads, giving one row per CDR3 protein. The sample shows a few hundred thousand distinct CDR3 sequences, 19% of them seen only once. The sequenced material came from blood. These receptors all stem from a woman aged 18 to 35 with Graves' hyperthyroidism.

At least ten counts were recorded for this clonotype. This chain links TRBV28 with TRBJ1-2; the D gene is possibly TRBD1 (5 bases). The CDR3 has 12 amino acids. V was pared by 5 bases and J by 8 bases, with 12 bases between. In germline, CDR1 is MDHEN, CDR2 SYDVKM. This CDR3 is CASSDRGLGYTF. The CDR3 DNA reads TGTGCCAGCAGTGATAGGGGATTAGGCTACACCTTC.

This clonotype showed up many times. Here the CDR3 reads CATSDAGTEGYTF. The CDR3 DNA sequence: TGTGCCACCAGTGACGCCGGGACAGAGGGCTACACCTTC. This sequence joins TRBV24-1 and TRBJ1-2, with 7 bases lining up with TRBD1. V lost 4 bases, J lost 8 bases, and 6 bases stayed unmatched. The CDR3 contains 13 residues. Germline values: CDR1 KGHDR, CDR2 SFDVKD.

In this sample, this clonotype turned up many times. This rearrangement joins TRBV20-1 to TRBJ2-7; no clear D gene. Trimming removed 7 bases at V and 2 bases at J, with 12 bases between. The CDR3 has 12 amino acids. Looked up from germline, CDR1 is DFQATT and CDR2 is SNEGSKA (reference sequence). The CDR3 loop is CSVGSGTYEQYF. The CDR3, as DNA: TGCAGTGTGGGATCAGGTACCTACGAGCAGTACTTC.

This clonotype was recorded at least ten times. The chain uses TRBV20-1 and TRBJ2-7; no clear D gene. The CDR3 sequence is 15 residues long. The V end lost 5 bases, the J end lost 3 bases, and 20 bases lay between the germline ends. In germline, CDR1 is DFQATT, CDR2 SNEGSKA (reference sequence). CDR3 DNA: TGCAGTGCTGCTCCGGGTTGGACCGGGCACTACGAGCAGTACTTC. This sequence encodes CSAAPGWTGHYEQYF.

The table lists this clonotype with many counts. The chain combines TRBV20-1 with TRBJ2-5; D tentatively fits TRBD1 or TRBD2 (6 bases each). Trimming took off 3 bases at V and 4 bases at J, with 15 bases between the two ends. Germline V gives CDR1 DFQATT, CDR2 SNEGSKA (reference sequence). The CDR3 covers 14 residues. The CDR3 DNA sequence: TGCAGTGCTAGGCGGGACACTGGGGGAGAGACCCAGTACTTC. This codes for CSARRDTGGETQYF.

This clonotype has at least ten counts. The chain links TRBV20-1 to TRBJ2-7; 7 nucleotides agree with TRBD2. Unmatched junction bases numbered 5, after V lost 3 bases and J lost 3 bases. Looked up from germline, CDR1 is DFQATT and CDR2 is SNEGSKA (reference sequence). This CDR3 comprises 13 residues. The CDR3 sequence: CSARGGNDYEQYF. The CDR3 bases are TGCAGTGCTAGGGGGGGGAACGACTACGAGCAGTACTTC.

This clonotype was observed a few times. The chain uses TRBV2 and TRBJ1-1; maybe TRBD1 (6 bases). The CDR3 has 14 residues. Trimming took 6 bases from V and 10 from J, leaving 21 bases between them. Germline CDR1 is SNHLY and CDR2 is FYNNEI. The CDR3 DNA reads as TGTGCCAGCAGGGGGAGGACAGTCCCGCCGGGAGCTTTCTTT. This codes for CASRGRTVPPGAFF.

The table lists this clonotype with many counts. J is TRBJ2-5 and V is TRBV4-1, with TRBD2 matching 8 bases. The V gene's germline CDR1 is MGHRA and CDR2 YSYEKL. The V gene end was trimmed by 1 base and the J gene end by 5 bases; junction bases not matched to a gene: 6. This CDR3 region has 15 residues. DNA of the CDR3: TGCGCCAGCAGCCAAGCAGGCGGGGGGAGGGAGACCCAGTACTTC. Translated, it gives CASSQAGGGRETQYF.

This clonotype has more than one count but fewer than ten. The rearrangement links TRBV6-1 to TRBJ2-5; 7 bases agree with TRBD2. Germline V lookup: CDR1 MNHNS, CDR2 SASEGT. CDR3 size: 13 residues. Trimming at V came to 11 bases and at J to 4 bases, leaving 10 bases not matched to a gene. The CDR3 protein is CASRLRGRETQYF. CDR3 DNA sequence: TGTGCCTCCCGGCTACGCGGGAGAGAGACCCAGTACTTC.

This clonotype was found many times. This chain joins TRBV28 and TRBJ1-5; D might be TRBD1 (5 bases). The CDR3 runs to 16 residues. V was clipped by 6 bases and J by 0 bases, with 15 bases between them. The germline CDR1 and CDR2 sequences are MDHEN and SYDVKM. The CDR3 loop is CASRDGTADSNQPQHF. DNA of the CDR3: TGTGCCAGCAGGGACGGGACCGCGGATAGCAATCAGCCCCAGCATTTT.

This clonotype was detected ten times or more. The V and J genes are TRBV20-1 and TRBJ2-2; the match to TRBD2 covers 13 bases. V shed 3 bases, J shed 7 bases, and the junction held 14 bases outside the gene matches. The CDR3 sequence is 18 residues long. Germline CDR1 reads DFQATT; CDR2 reads SNEGSKA (reference sequence). Written as DNA, the CDR3 is TGCAGTGCTAGGAAGGGACTAGCGGGACTAAAACCGGACGGGGAGCTGTTTTTT. It translates to CSARKGLAGLKPDGELFF.

The chain combines TRBV18 with TRBJ1-2; D possibly corresponds to TRBD1 (6 bases). V lost 11 bases and J lost 4, with 23 bases in between. CDR3 length: 15 amino acids. Germline assignment: CDR1 KGHSH and CDR2 LQKENI. CDR3 protein: CARRSAGGRVYGYTF. The CDR3 DNA sequence: TGTGCCCGACGCTCGGCCGGGGGGCGCGTCTATGGCTACACCTTC.

V is TRBV11-2 and J is TRBJ1-2; a weak D match, TRBD1 (6 bases). This CDR3 has 14 amino acids. The germline V and J ends were trimmed by 9 bases and 0 bases, with 14 bases remaining between them. Per the germline V gene, CDR1 is SGHAT and CDR2 is FQNNGV. The CDR3 bases are TGTGCCAGTTCCAAAGGACAGTCTAACTATGGCTACACCTTC. Its protein product is CASSKGQSNYGYTF.

The sample holds many counts of this clonotype. This chain links TRBV20-1 with TRBJ1-5, with D hard to call. There are 13 residues in the CDR3. Germline V gene sequence: CDR1 DFQATT, CDR2 SNEGSKA (reference sequence). V was trimmed by 5 bases and J by 0 bases, leaving 8 bases between them. Here the CDR3 reads CSAQLNSNQPQHF. In nucleotides, the CDR3 is TGCAGTGCTCAACTGAATAGCAATCAGCCCCAGCATTTT.

This clonotype was detected many times. The chain couples TRBV15 to TRBJ2-5; D unresolved. Germline loops: CDR1 LNHNV, CDR2 YYDKDF (reference sequence). Trimming removed 3 bases at V and 5 bases at J, with 10 bases between. This CDR3 is 13 amino acids long. The CDR3 is CATSRGSAETQYF. The CDR3 DNA sequence: TGTGCCACCAGCAGGGGGTCGGCCGAGACCCAGTACTTC.

This clonotype was picked up many times. J is TRBJ2-7 and V is TRBV6-1; 9 nucleotides align to TRBD1. Germline V gene lookup returns CDR1 MNHNS and CDR2 SASEGT. This CDR3 is 14 amino acids long. V gave up 6 bases and J gave up 2 bases; unmatched junction bases: 5. The CDR3 loop reads CASRKDRGAYEQYF. The CDR3 coding sequence is TGTGCCAGCAGGAAAGACAGGGGGGCCTACGAGCAGTACTTC.

There are many counts of this clonotype. The chain joins TRBV12-3 or TRBV12-4 to TRBJ1-3; D is ambiguous. There are 15 residues in the CDR3. V gave up 2 bases and J gave up 0 bases, with 8 bases separating them. CDR3 bases: TGTGCCAGCAGTTTAATCTGGAGCTCTGGAAACACCATATATTTT. Its translation is CASSLIWSSGNTIYF.

Many counts were recorded for this clonotype. The chain has TRBV29-1 and TRBJ2-7; the match to TRBD2 covers 7 bases. In germline, CDR1 is SQVTM, CDR2 ANQGSEA. With V trimmed by 0 bases and J by 0 bases, 8 bases remained unmatched. This CDR3 has 16 residues. This chain's CDR3 is CSVEDRGVSASYEQYF. CDR3 DNA sequence: TGCAGCGTTGAAGATCGGGGGGTCTCGGCCTCCTACGAGCAGTACTTC.

This clonotype was recorded many times. The CDR3 carries no conserved terminal phenylalanine or tryptophan, so it likely arises from a read error. V usage is TRBV6-5 and J usage is TRBJ1-5; 8 nucleotides agree with TRBD1. The CDR3 length is 14 residues. The trim removed 2 bases at V and 6 bases at J, leaving 3 bases unmatched. Looked up from germline, CDR1 is MNHEY and CDR2 is SVGAGI. CDR3 in amino acids: CASSYDRGSQPQHS. Here the CDR3 DNA reads TGTGCCAGCAGTTACGACAGGGGCAGTCAGCCCCAGCATTCT.

The table lists this clonotype with a few counts. This chain connects TRBV11-2 to TRBJ1-1, with 10 bases identical to TRBD1. Losses at the gene ends were 4 bases for V and 1 base for J; bases not matched to a gene: 6. Germline CDR1 SGHAT, CDR2 FQNNGV. The CDR3 length is 16 residues. CDR3 bases: TGTGCCAGCAGCTCCTTCGACAGGGGGCGGAACACTGAAGCTTTCTTT. Its protein is CASSSFDRGRNTEAFF.

The chain uses TRBV20-1 and TRBJ2-7; 11 bases line up with TRBD2. V shed 4 bases and J 5 bases; nucleotides not matched to a gene: 10. Germline V lookup: CDR1 DFQATT, CDR2 SNEGSKA (reference sequence). The CDR3 contains 15 residues. The CDR3 coding sequence is TGCAGTGCTATCCCCTATAGCGGGGGGGCCCACGAGCAGTACTTC. It translates to CSAIPYSGGAHEQYF.

At least ten counts were recorded for this clonotype. This sequence joins TRBV28 and TRBJ2-5; 12 nucleotides align to TRBD1. Per germline, CDR1 MDHEN and CDR2 SYDVKM. The J segment lost 2 bases and the V segment lost 6 bases, leaving 16 bases of the junction unmatched. The CDR3 has 19 residues. This CDR3 reads CASSTIIGTGGAGQETQYF. CDR3 DNA: TGTGCCAGCAGCACCATCATCGGGACAGGGGGCGCGGGGCAAGAGACCCAGTACTTC.

This clonotype has ten or more counts. The rearrangement joins TRBV12-3 or TRBV12-4 to TRBJ1-5; 10 bases are shared with TRBD1. Unmatched junction bases numbered 7, after V lost 5 bases and J lost 3 bases. The length of the CDR3 is 16 residues. DNA for the CDR3: TGTGCCAGCAGTCCCGGGACAGGGGTAAACAATCAGCCCCAGCATTTT. Translating it yields CASSPGTGVNNQPQHF.

There are many counts of this clonotype. This chain links TRBV10-3 with TRBJ1-5; the match to TRBD1 covers 9 bases. This CDR3 is built from 15 residues. V gave up 5 bases and J gave up 3 bases; unmatched junction bases: 5. Germline CDR1 is ENHRY and CDR2 is SYGVKD. The CDR3 here is CAISRTGEDNQPQHF. The CDR3 DNA reads as TGTGCCATCAGTAGGACAGGGGAGGACAATCAGCCCCAGCATTTT.

This clonotype showed up many times. This sequence joins TRBV13 and TRBJ2-2, with D uncertain. Germline V gene sequence: CDR1 PRHDT, CDR2 FYEKMQ (reference sequence). V was clipped by 1 base and J by 1 base, with 7 bases between them. CDR3 size: 15 residues. CDR3 region: CASSLATENTGELFF. The DNA of the CDR3 is TGTGCCAGCAGCTTAGCTACGGAGAACACCGGGGAGCTGTTTTTT. The whole variable domain, remainder taken from reference TRBV13 and TRBJ2-2, is AAGVIQSPRHLIKEKRETATLKCYPIPRHDTVYWYQQGPGQDPQFLISFYEKMQSDKGSIPDRFSAQQFSDYHSELNMSSLELGDSALYFCASSLATENTGELFFGEGSRLTVL.

This clonotype was picked up many times. The chain couples TRBV11-2 to TRBJ2-7, with TRBD2 matching over 11 bases. CDR3 length: 15 amino acids. The V segment lost 5 bases and the J segment 2 bases; nucleotides outside the gene matches: 5. Germline V gene sequence: CDR1 SGHAT, CDR2 FQNNGV. The CDR3, as DNA: TGTGCCAGCAGCACCTCTAGCGGGGGGACCTACGAGCAGTACTTC. Translating it yields CASSTSSGGTYEQYF. Variable domain in full (rest from reference TRBV11-2 and TRBJ2-7): EAGVAQSPRYKIIEKRQSVAFWCNPISGHATLYWYQQILGQGPKLLIQFQNNGVVDDSQLPKDRFSAERLKGVDSTLKIQPAKLEDSAVYLCASSTSSGGTYEQYFGPGTRLTVT.

This clonotype was counted once. The V call is TRBV6-1, the J call TRBJ2-5; the D gene is possibly TRBD1 (7 bases). Trimming left V 6 bases short and J 1 base short, with 15 bases between. CDR3 length: 15 residues. CDR1 is MNHNS and CDR2 is SASEGT in the germline V gene. The chain's CDR3 is CASRDSRGVQETQYF. Here the CDR3 DNA reads TGTGCCAGCAGAGATAGCAGGGGGGTCCAAGAGACCCAGTACTTC.

Ten or more counts support this clonotype. The CDR3 loop is CASSVDRQDSGNTIYF. Here the CDR3 DNA reads TGTGCCAGCAGTGTCGATAGACAGGACTCTGGAAACACCATATATTTT. The rearrangement links TRBV6-2 or TRBV6-3 to TRBJ1-3; D might be TRBD1 (6 bases). The V and J ends lost 5 bases and 0 bases respectively, with 14 bases between them. The V gene's germline CDR1 is MNHEY and CDR2 SVGEGT. The CDR3 contains 16 residues.

This clonotype was counted many times. The chain is built from TRBV11-1 and TRBJ2-5; D is undetermined. The V end was cut by 4 bases, the J end by 3 bases, with 12 bases between. CDR3 size: 14 residues. Germline V CDR1 and CDR2: SGHAT, FQDESV (reference sequence). This CDR3 reads CASSSLGGKETQYF. The CDR3 DNA is TGTGCCAGCAGCTCCCTGGGCGGAAAAGAGACCCAGTACTTC.

The chain uses TRBV19 and TRBJ1-2; D possibly corresponds to TRBD1 (5 bases). The CDR3 has 13 amino acids. Germline V gives CDR1 LNHDA, CDR2 SQIVND (reference sequence). V lost 3 bases and J 6 bases, leaving 11 bases between the germline ends. CDR3 in amino acids: CASSIRQGDGYTF. The CDR3 bases are TGTGCCAGTAGTATCCGGCAGGGTGATGGCTACACCTTC.

This clonotype was counted at least ten times. J is TRBJ1-5 and V is TRBV19; TRBD1 is a possible D gene (5 bases). Trimming left V 7 bases short and J 0 bases short, with 22 bases between. The CDR3 extends over 18 amino acids. Germline V gene data show CDR1 as LNHDA and CDR2 as SQIVND (reference sequence). The CDR3 DNA reads TGTGCCAGTACCGATGGGAGGCAGGGATTATATAGCAATCAGCCCCAGCATTTT. Its translation: CASTDGRQGLYSNQPQHF. Together with reference TRBV19 and TRBJ1-5, the CDR3 gives the full variable domain: DGGITQSPKYLFRKEGQNVTLSCEQNLNHDAMYWYRQDPGQGLRLIYYSQIVNDFQKGDIAEGYSVSREKKESFPLTVTSAQKNPTAFYLCASTDGRQGLYSNQPQHFGDGTRLSIL.

This clonotype was counted ten times or more. The V and J genes are TRBV7-9 and TRBJ1-1; the D is unclear. Between the trimmed V and J ends, which lost 10 bases and 7 bases, there was a span of 22 bases. The CDR3 spans 14 residues. Germline loops: CDR1 SEHNR, CDR2 FQNEAQ (reference sequence). CDR3 nucleotides: TGTGCCACCGAGACCGTCCCTGGTGGGGTTGAAGCTTTCTTT. Translated: CATETVPGGVEAFF. Variable domain in full (rest from reference TRBV7-9 and TRBJ1-1): DTGVSQNPRHKITKRGQNVTFRCDPISEHNRLYWYRQTLGQGPEFLTYFQNEAQLEKSRLLSDRFSAERPKGSFSTLEIQRTEQGDSAMYLCATETVPGGVEAFFGQGTRLTVV.